This T cell receptor (beta chain) derives from a study of T cells in Graves' hyperthyroidism and ophthalmopathy (dated by TCRdb to the late 2010s). Background on the whole study: Peripheral blood samples were taken at the time of initial diagnosis, prior to any treatment. A discovery cohort of about a hundred patients, roughly 45 with Graves' ophthalmopathy and 57 with stable Graves' hyperthyroidism, was used to find distinguishing TCR V-J signatures. Prospective prediction of ophthalmopathy was tested in an independent validation cohort of 18 to 20 hyperthyroidism patients and 15 to 17 patients who later progressed to ophthalmopathy. The 100 or so discovery patients were divided at random into training and test sets in a 7:3 ratio. In addition, the study compared T-cell repertoires in thyroid tissue and in blood from roughly 6 Graves' hyperthyroidism patients. Once sampling was done, hyperthyroidism patients were given methimazole at a starting dose of 30 mg daily, whereas ophthalmopathy patients were given high-dose intravenous methylprednisolone. TCR Vbeta CDR3 sequencing of 120 to 150 peripheral blood samples (over 40 ophthalmopathy, 75 to 85 hyperthyroidism and some 17 progressor patients) is reported in the paper.

General conclusions and limits of the study: In cross-validation, a model built on a 13 V-J signature told ophthalmopathy apart from stable hyperthyroidism with 87.88% sensitivity and 81% to 82% specificity, and in testing the same model reached 80%/75%. Most expanded thyroid clonotypes (frequency above 0.001) were also detected in blood, a finding suggesting that blood repertoires may reflect thyroid immune responses. In validation, progression to ophthalmopathy was predicted by the model with nearly 71% sensitivity and about 72% specificity, a median of approximately 6.5 months before onset. Sample size was not statistically predetermined, and blinding of investigators to group allocation was not performed.

Ophthalmopathy patients had moderately to severely active disease, with a Clinical Activity Score of 3 or more, a NOSPECS grade of 4 or more, and a disease duration of less than 3 months. Exclusion was applied to patients with uncontrolled infections, other autoimmune diseases, pregnancy or lactation. Diagnoses were established on the basis of clinical symptoms, serum thyroxine and TRAb, thyroid ultrasound, and orbital computed tomography. PBMCs were isolated from about 9 ml of fresh peripheral blood by Ficoll-Paque density gradient centrifugation. Total RNA was extracted with Trizol reagent, and quality was checked on an Agilent 2100 Bioanalyzer. TCR beta CDR3 regions were amplified from RNA transcripts. The first round of RT-PCR for the TCR CDR3 was performed with the HTBI primer set and the Qiagen OneStep RT-PCR kit. Libraries were constructed in a second round of multiplex PCR, after which size selection and purification were performed. Sequencing of the libraries was done on an Illumina HiSeq2000 using paired-end 100 bp reads. For the original study's pipeline: SOAPnuke was used to process the raw data, throwing out any read that contained adapters or uncalled bases, had a mean Phred below 15, or lacked an exact constant-primer or identifier match. COPE v1.2.5 was used to merge the high-quality paired reads, and each unique nucleotide sequence was defined as a clonotype. MiTCR v1.1 was used to align clonotypes to the IMGT TRBV, TRBD and TRBJ reference segments. Analysis was restricted to V-J combinations with a frequency above 0.0001, which covered 98% to 99.2% of repertoires. The TCS score was defined as F50 (clonal expansion) divided by E x V (chaos), with BLOSUM62-based TCRdist calculated between CDR3 peptides within each V-J. Welch's t-statistics and random forest reduced some 510 V-J features to some 14, which were used in a naive Bayes classifier (R e1071). TCRdb's own reprocessing of the public reads used fastp at Q25 and MiXCR and kept productive beta chains. Every entry covers one CDR3 protein and lists the most common genes and DNA from its rows. The V and J calls shown here were made by TCRdb, not taken from the authors' results. The sample table shows about 400,000 distinct CDR3 sequences, and more than 13% are seen once. The top ten clonotypes cover over 25% of the sample.

This clonotype was seen at least ten times. There is no known antigen for this receptor. No much larger clone is present one base from it, and per-base qualities are unavailable. V is trimmed back by 8 bases and J by 4 bases, and the junction contains 15 bases that no gene match accounts for. Reading from cysteine to phenylalanine, the CDR3 counts 17 amino acids. The kept DNA is CDR3 alone, 51 bases in frame from the first base. The V and J segments used are TRBV12-3 or TRBV12-4 and TRBJ2-2, with 8 middle bases fitting TRBD2. The TCR comes from a man aged 45-60 years with Graves' ophthalmopathy. The sequenced sample was blood. Here is the DNA: TGTGCCAGCCTACCTCGGTCGAGCGGGAGTTCCACCGGGGAGCTGTTTTTT. This is translated as CASLPRSSGSSTGELFF.